These T cell receptor beta chains were read from a single sample in a study of sequential checkpoint blockade in melanoma. Assay used: immunoSEQ multiplex PCR; TCRdb lists only in-frame clones, some missing. The repertoire holds about 3,200 clones, around 21% seen once, with approximately 9.4% in the top ten. The sequencing used tumor tissue (inferred from file names), collected from a patient given nivolumab and ipilimumab in sequence. The receptors originated from a human donor with melanoma. CDR3s include the opening cysteine and the closing phenylalanine or tryptophan. The D gene is left open where the match is weak. Clone size appears in some rows only: once, few, many, or a class for an expanded clone.

V	size	J	D	CDR3	DNA
TRBV11-3	few	TRBJ2-7	TRBD1	CASSPQGLSYEQYF	TGTGCCAGCAGCCCACAGGGGCTCTCCTACGAGCAGTACTTC
TRBV11-3	many	TRBJ2-7	TRBD1	CASSFSRGFGEQYF	TGTGCCAGCAGCTTTAGCAGGGGGTTCGGCGAGCAGTACTTC
TRBV30	-	TRBJ1-2	-	CAWSGRNGYTF	TGTGCCTGGAGTGGCAGGAATGGCTACACCTTC
TRBV11-3	few	TRBJ1-2	-	CASSTGGGLVLYGYTF	TGTGCCAGCAGCACGGGGGGAGGTCTGGTGTTATATGGCTACACCTTC
TRBV18	-	TRBJ2-2	-	CASSPPPGLRDTGELFF	TGTGCCAGCTCACCACCGCCGGGTCTAAGGGACACCGGGGAGCTGTTTTTT
TRBV12-5	medium-sized	TRBJ1-5	TRBD1	CASTLDLGWDRGSNQPQHF	TGTGCCAGCACTCTAGACCTCGGGTGGGACAGGGGAAGCAATCAGCCCCAGCATTTT
TRBV4-1	-	TRBJ2-2	-	CASSRPWHGDITGELFF	TGCGCCAGCAGCCGGCCCTGGCATGGGGACATAACCGGGGAGCTGTTTTTT
TRBV5-1	once	TRBJ1-1	-	CASSPQIAVNTEAFF	TGCGCCAGCAGCCCACAGATTGCTGTTAACACTGAAGCTTTCTTT
TRBV14	-	TRBJ2-3	-	CASSQVGSWTDTQYF	TGTGCCAGCAGCCAGGTCGGGAGTTGGACAGATACGCAGTATTTT
TRBV29-1	-	TRBJ2-2	-	CSVARGTGELFF	TGCAGCGTTGCCAGGGGCACCGGGGAGCTGTTTTTT
TRBV12-2	-	TRBJ1-1	-	CASRLGFLRGGGGTEAFF	TGTGCAAGTCGCTTAGGGTTTCTTCGGGGGGGCGGTGGCACTGAAGCTTTCTTT
TRBV6-8	-	TRBJ2-7	-	CASSYSGRSSYEQYF	TGTGCCAGCAGTTACTCAGGGCGTAGCTCCTACGAGCAGTACTTC
TRBV30	-	TRBJ2-1	TRBD2	CAWRPHPLGRSHNEQFF	TGTGCCTGGAGACCCCACCCCCTCGGGAGGTCACACAATGAGCAGTTCTTC
TRBV11-3	-	TRBJ2-7	TRBD1	CASSLTDGTGRAHYEQYF	TGTGCCAGCAGCTTGACAGACGGGACAGGCCGGGCCCACTACGAGCAGTACTTC
TRBV6-8	medium-sized	TRBJ2-2	-	CASSPIDTGELFF	TGTGCCAGCAGCCCCATTGATACCGGGGAGCTGTTTTTT
TRBV25-1	once	TRBJ2-1	-	CASSEFGGEGLNNEQFF	TGTGCCAGCAGTGAATTTGGGGGTGAGGGCTTAAACAATGAGCAGTTCTTC
TRBV4-1	many	TRBJ2-3	-	CASSQAGSSDTQYF	TGCGCCAGCAGCCAGGCCGGTAGCTCAGATACGCAGTATTTT
TRBV19	-	TRBJ2-7	-	CASSTMAGAEQYF	TGTGCCAGTAGTACCATGGCAGGGGCGGAGCAGTACTTC
TRBV11-3	many	TRBJ1-2	TRBD1	CASSSTGGREDGYTF	TGTGCCAGCAGTTCAACAGGGGGCAGAGAGGATGGCTACACCTTC
TRBV6-8	large	TRBJ1-2	TRBD1	CASSLGTGYGYTF	TGTGCCAGCAGCCTCGGGACAGGCTATGGCTACACCTTC
TRBV23-1	medium-sized	TRBJ2-2	-	CASSLGNTGELFF	TGCGCCAGCAGCTTGGGGAACACCGGGGAGCTGTTTTTT
TRBV28	-	TRBJ2-5	-	CASNPQRVGETQYF	TGTGCCAGCAACCCCCAGAGGGTAGGCGAGACCCAGTACTTC
TRBV25-1	-	TRBJ2-7	TRBD1	CASSASGTGLTYEQYF	TGTGCCAGCAGTGCCTCCGGGACAGGGTTGACCTACGAGCAGTACTTC
TRBV9	many	TRBJ2-1	-	CASSVTGIYNEQFF	TGTGCCAGCAGCGTCACAGGGATATACAATGAGCAGTTCTTC
TRBV6-8	medium-sized	TRBJ1-5	-	CASSGPLTVGYSNQPQHF	TGTGCCAGCAGTGGCCCTCTGACGGTGGGTTATAGCAATCAGCCCCAGCATTTT
TRBV9	medium-sized	TRBJ2-3	TRBD1	CASSRQGTTDTQYF	TGTGCCAGCAGCCGACAGGGGACCACAGATACGCAGTATTTT
TRBV15	medium-sized	TRBJ1-4	TRBD1	CATSITTGSGEKLFF	TGTGCCACCAGCATAACGACAGGGAGTGGCGAAAAACTGTTTTTT
TRBV5-1	-	TRBJ2-3	TRBD1	CASSEGDSLPDTQYF	TGCGCCAGCAGCGAAGGGGACAGTCTCCCAGATACGCAGTATTTT
TRBV12-5	medium-sized	TRBJ2-1	-	CASTQGGLINNEQFF	TGTGCCAGCACCCAGGGGGGATTAATAAACAATGAGCAGTTCTTC
TRBV28	medium-sized	TRBJ2-7	-	CASSLGRGTLREQYF	TGTGCCAGCAGTTTAGGGAGGGGGACCCTCCGCGAGCAGTACTTC
TRBV28	few	TRBJ1-3	TRBD1	CASVLGQGRNTIYF	TGTGCCAGCGTATTAGGACAGGGAAGAAACACCATATATTTT
TRBV27	-	TRBJ1-1	-	CASSLSIHRVNTEAFF	TGTGCCAGCAGTTTATCGATCCACAGGGTGAACACTGAAGCTTTCTTT
TRBV14	medium-sized	TRBJ1-1	-	CASSPYSTEAFF	TGTGCCAGCAGCCCATACAGCACTGAAGCTTTCTTT
TRBV5-1	-	TRBJ1-1	-	CASSLGRILGGTEAFF	TGCGCCAGCAGCTTGGGTCGGATATTGGGAGGCACTGAAGCTTTCTTT
TRBV9	medium-sized	TRBJ2-5	TRBD2	CASSVGQGGRETQYF	TGTGCCAGCAGCGTAGGGCAGGGAGGGAGAGAGACCCAGTACTTC
TRBV30	few	TRBJ1-6	-	CAWRLDLYNSPLHF	TGTGCCTGGAGGTTGGACCTTTATAATTCACCCCTCCACTTT
TRBV19	-	TRBJ2-7	-	CASSRDFKHYEQYF	TGTGCCAGTAGTCGGGACTTTAAACACTACGAGCAGTACTTC
TRBV9	medium-sized	TRBJ1-5	TRBD1	CASSVGTGGVNQPQHF	TGTGCCAGCAGCGTAGGAACAGGGGGCGTCAATCAGCCCCAGCATTTT
TRBV29-1	few	TRBJ2-1	TRBD2	CSGGTSLMKQFF	TGCAGCGGCGGGACTAGCCTAATGAAGCAGTTCTTC
TRBV30	few	TRBJ2-1	TRBD2	CAWNVGARGYNEQFF	TGTGCCTGGAACGTCGGGGCGCGGGGGTACAATGAGCAGTTCTTC
TRBV30	few	TRBJ2-7	-	CAWSVFGSISSYEQYF	TGTGCCTGGAGTGTATTTGGAAGCATTAGCTCCTACGAGCAGTACTTC
TRBV11-3	many	TRBJ1-4	-	CASSLGDTWTNEKLFF	TGTGCCAGCAGCTTAGGCGACACCTGGACGAATGAAAAACTGTTTTTT
TRBV30	few	TRBJ2-2	-	CAWSVPLLRSGNTGELFF	TGTGCCTGGAGTGTACCCCTCTTACGTAGCGGGAACACCGGGGAGCTGTTTTTT
TRBV10-3	medium-sized	TRBJ2-7	TRBD1	CAISELGTGTRDPYEQYF	TGTGCCATCAGTGAGTTGGGGACAGGGACGAGGGACCCCTACGAGCAGTACTTC
TRBV11-3	many	TRBJ2-7	TRBD1	CASSFRQGFVYEQYF	TGTGCCAGCAGCTTTAGACAGGGTTTTGTCTACGAGCAGTACTTC
TRBV6-8	few	TRBJ2-2	TRBD2	CASSPGLAGTQLFF	TGTGCCAGCAGCCCCGGACTAGCGGGAACCCAGCTGTTTTTT
TRBV7-1	many	TRBJ1-4	-	CVTRGGTNEKLFF	TGTGTCACCCGGGGGGGAACTAATGAAAAACTGTTTTTT
TRBV19	few	TRBJ1-1	-	CASSIGKAAEAFF	TGTGCCAGTAGTATCGGGAAGGCTGCTGAAGCTTTCTTT
TRBV18	-	TRBJ2-7	TRBD1	CASSPYDRAYEQYF	TGTGCCAGCTCACCTTACGACAGGGCCTACGAGCAGTACTTC
TRBV19	few	TRBJ1-1	-	CASSKGPAMNTEAFF	TGTGCCAGTAGTAAGGGTCCAGCCATGAACACTGAAGCTTTCTTT